Below are 10 T cell receptor beta chains sequenced from a single sample in a study of blood T cell repertoires in COVID-19. Sequenced by immunoSEQ multiplex PCR; TCRdb stores in-frame clones only, minus some. Altogether hundreds of thousands of clones are present, 91% being singletons, with the ten largest covering 3% to 4%. Sequencing was performed on peripheral blood. Every receptor here comes from a woman younger than 30 who had recovered from COVID-19.

The chain has TRBV13 and TRBJ1-2; no clear D. The ends were cut back, 0 bases at V and 7 bases at J, with 18 bases in the middle. The CDR3 is made up of 16 amino acids. CDR1 and CDR2 (germline): PRHDT, FYEKMQ (reference sequence). This CDR3 is CASSLGRAPREFGYTF. CDR3 nucleotide sequence: TGTGCCAGCAGCTTAGGGAGGGCCCCTCGGGAATTTGGCTACACCTTC. Combining the CDR3 with reference TRBV13 and TRBJ1-2 gives the whole variable domain AAGVIQSPRHLIKEKRETATLKCYPIPRHDTVYWYQQGPGQDPQFLISFYEKMQSDKGSIPDRFSAQQFSDYHSELNMSSLELGDSALYFCASSLGRAPREFGYTFGSGTRLTVV.

A word on this clone: Other DNA sequences within the sample encode an identical CDR3. V is TRBV10-3 and J is TRBJ2-2; 8 bases are a match to TRBD1. CDR1 is ENHRY and CDR2 is SYGVKD in the germline V gene. The ends lost 0 bases at V and 4 bases at J; junction bases unmatched: 4. CDR3 length: 16 residues. This CDR3 is CAISESTGVGTGELFF. CDR3 DNA sequence: TGTGCCATCAGTGAGTCGACAGGGGTGGGCACCGGGGAGCTGTTTTTT.

The gene calls are TRBV12-3 or TRBV12-4 and TRBJ2-3, with 7 bases aligning to TRBD1. The CDR3 totals 13 residues. This CDR3 reads CATRQGPSDTQYF. The DNA of the CDR3 is TGTGCTACACGACAGGGTCCCTCAGATACGCAGTATTTT.

The CDR3 nucleotides are TGTGCCATCAGTGAATCCTCGGGGGCCTACGAGCAGTACGTC. Its protein is CAISESSGAYEQYV. This chain connects TRBV10-3 to TRBJ2-7; TRBD2 is a possible D gene (6 bases). Trimming left V 3 bases short and J 2 bases short, with 11 bases between. Germline V gives CDR1 ENHRY, CDR2 SYGVKD. The CDR3 consists of 14 residues.

The genes are TRBV2 and TRBJ1-3, with 7 nucleotides matching TRBD1. J gave up 1 base and V 8 bases, and 8 bases lay outside the gene matches. Germline V gene data show CDR1 as SNHLY and CDR2 as FYNNEI. The CDR3 spans 15 residues. The CDR3 is CASLPGTDSGNTIYF. DNA of the CDR3: TGTGCCAGCTTACCCGGGACAGATTCTGGAAACACCATATATTTT.

This sequence joins TRBV9 and TRBJ2-3; D is uncertain. The CDR3 spans 15 residues. Germline V gene data show CDR1 as SGDLS and CDR2 as YYNGEE. Trimming stripped 3 bases from V and 5 bases from J, with 16 bases between. The CDR3 loop is CASSATAKIVDTQYF. CDR3 DNA sequence: TGTGCCAGCAGCGCCACCGCGAAAATAGTAGATACGCAGTATTTT.

The V gene is TRBV11-3, the J gene TRBJ2-3; 10 bases match TRBD1. The CDR3 spans 15 residues. V shed 5 bases and J 4 bases; nucleotides not matched to a gene: 6. CDR1 SGHNT and CDR2 YENEEA come from the germline V gene. The CDR3 DNA reads as TGTGCCAGCAGCATGCAGACAGGGGGCCCAGATACGCAGTATTTT. Its protein product is CASSMQTGGPDTQYF. Filled out from reference TRBV11-3 and TRBJ2-3, the complete variable domain reads EAGVVQSPRYKIIEKKQPVAFWCNPISGHNTLYWYLQNLGQGPELLIRYENEEAVDDSQLPKDRFSAERLKGVDSTLKIQPAELGDSAVYLCASSMQTGGPDTQYFGPGTRLTVL.

CDR3 bases: TGTGCCAGCAGCGTCCAGTCGGGTGGAGAGACCCAGTACTTC. Translating it yields CASSVQSGGETQYF. V usage is TRBV5-4 and J usage is TRBJ2-5; unclear D gene. This CDR3 comprises 14 residues. V was clipped by 4 bases and J by 4 bases, with 14 bases between them. CDR1 and CDR2 from the germline V gene are SGHNT and YYREEE (reference sequence).

The chain has TRBV27 and TRBJ2-3, with TRBD1 matching over 11 bases. The CDR3 totals 14 residues. Trimming at V came to 6 bases and at J to 5 bases, leaving 4 bases not matched to a gene. Per the germline V gene, CDR1 is MNHEY and CDR2 is SMNVEV (reference sequence). The CDR3 DNA sequence: TGTGCCAGCAGCCGGGACAGGGGGGTAGATACGCAGTATTTT. This sequence encodes CASSRDRGVDTQYF.

V is TRBV12-5 and J is TRBJ1-1; D gene uncertain. The CDR3 runs 14 residues. Trimming removed 0 bases from V and 4 bases from J, with 9 bases in between. Germline lookup yields CDR1 LGHNT and CDR2 FRNRAP. CDR3 in amino acids: CASGLVPGGTEAFF. The CDR3 DNA reads TGTGCTAGTGGTTTGGTGCCGGGTGGCACTGAAGCTTTCTTT.